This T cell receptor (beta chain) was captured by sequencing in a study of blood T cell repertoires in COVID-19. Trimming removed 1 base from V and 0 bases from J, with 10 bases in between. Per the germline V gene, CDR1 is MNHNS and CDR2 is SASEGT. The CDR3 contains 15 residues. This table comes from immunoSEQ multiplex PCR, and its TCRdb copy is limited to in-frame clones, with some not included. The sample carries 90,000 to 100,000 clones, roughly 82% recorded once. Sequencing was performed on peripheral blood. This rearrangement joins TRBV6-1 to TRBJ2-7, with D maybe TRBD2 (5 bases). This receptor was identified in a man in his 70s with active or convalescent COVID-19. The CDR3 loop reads CASSEVVAGSYEQYF. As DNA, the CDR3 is TGTGCCAGCAGTGAAGTTGTGGCGGGCTCCTACGAGCAGTACTTC.